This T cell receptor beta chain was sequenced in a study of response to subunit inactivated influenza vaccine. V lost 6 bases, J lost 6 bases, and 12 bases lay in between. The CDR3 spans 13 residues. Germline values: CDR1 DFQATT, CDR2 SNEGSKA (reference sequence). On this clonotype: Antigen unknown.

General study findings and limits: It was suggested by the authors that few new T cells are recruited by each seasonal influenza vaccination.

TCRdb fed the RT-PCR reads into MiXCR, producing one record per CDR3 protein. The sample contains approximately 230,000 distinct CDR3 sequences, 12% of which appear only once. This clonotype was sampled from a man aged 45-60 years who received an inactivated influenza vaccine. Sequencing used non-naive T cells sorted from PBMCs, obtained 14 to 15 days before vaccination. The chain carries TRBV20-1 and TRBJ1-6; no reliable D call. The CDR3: CSAWIPSNSPLHF. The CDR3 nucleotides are TGCAGTGCCTGGATCCCCTCTAATTCACCCCTCCACTTT.